Presented here are 11 T cell receptor beta chains from one specimen sequenced in a study of T cells in Graves' hyperthyroidism and ophthalmopathy. The source material, RNA transcripts, was used to amplify TCR beta CDR3 regions. TCR CDR3 underwent first-round RT-PCR with the HTBI primer set. In TCRdb, the multiplex PCR reads were re-called with MiXCR into one record per CDR3 protein. The sample consists of under 600,000 distinct CDR3 sequences, about a sixth of them appearing once. Sample: blood. The receptors derive from a woman in her thirties or forties with Graves' ophthalmopathy.

The chain links TRBV6-1 to TRBJ2-1, with TRBD1 identical over 9 bases. The CDR3 contains 15 residues. CDR1 is MNHNS and CDR2 is SASEGT in the germline V gene. J gave up 4 bases and V 6 bases, and 7 bases lay outside the gene matches. This CDR3 reads CASRFDRGEYNEQFF. The CDR3 DNA reads as TGTGCCAGCAGATTTGACAGGGGGGAGTACAATGAGCAGTTCTTC.

The rearrangement uses TRBV6-2 or TRBV6-3 and TRBJ1-6, with a possible D match to TRBD1 (6 bases). This CDR3 has 20 amino acids. Germline loops: CDR1 MNHEY, CDR2 SVGEGT. V lost 0 bases, J lost 6 bases, and 24 bases lay in between. The CDR3 DNA sequence: TGTGCCAGCAGTTACTCGACGCCGCTCACAGGGAGAGGTCGTAATTCACCCCTCCACTTT. This translates into CASSYSTPLTGRGRNSPLHF.

Remarks on this clonotype: A read error may be the cause here, since a much bigger clone is one base away. The chain joins TRBV2 to TRBJ1-5, with D unresolved. This CDR3 has 14 residues. V was cut by 10 bases and J by 4 bases, with 17 bases left in between. Germline V CDR1 and CDR2: SNHLY, FYNNEI. The CDR3 is CANTFTEGNQPQHF. The CDR3 DNA is TGTGCCAACACTTTTACCGAAGGAAATCAGCCCCAGCATTTT.

The table lists this clonotype with a few counts. This chain joins TRBV20-1 and TRBJ1-1; D uncertain. The CDR3 totals 10 residues. Trimming removed 5 bases from V and 7 bases from J, with 8 bases in between. Germline assignment: CDR1 DFQATT and CDR2 SNEGSKA (reference sequence). The CDR3 DNA follows: TGCAGTGCTCCCGGAAATGAAGCTTTCTTT. This codes for CSAPGNEAFF.

This clonotype was seen only a few times. V gene TRBV11-2 combines with J gene TRBJ1-1; D unclear. Trimming removed 5 bases from V and 7 bases from J, with 8 bases in between. Germline V gene data show CDR1 as SGHAT and CDR2 as FQNNGV. CDR3 length: 11 amino acids. CDR3 DNA: TGTGCCAGCAGCCAGTGGGGTGAAGCTTTCTTT. It translates to CASSQWGEAFF.

The V and J genes are TRBV10-3 and TRBJ1-4, with D maybe TRBD1 (6 bases). Trimming stripped 8 bases from V and 10 bases from J, with 14 bases between. CDR1 is ENHRY and CDR2 is SYGVKD in the germline V gene. This CDR3 is built from 12 residues. CDR3 coding DNA: TGTGCCATCGGTGCCGAGGGGGGAAAACTGTTTTTT. Encoded protein: CAIGAEGGKLFF.

The genes are TRBV20-1 and TRBJ1-5, with D tentatively TRBD1 (6 bases). Looked up from germline, CDR1 is DFQATT and CDR2 is SNEGSKA (reference sequence). V gave up 1 base and J gave up 10 bases, with 14 bases separating them. This CDR3 contains 13 residues. The CDR3, as DNA: TGCAGTGCTAGAGGAGGACAGCTTGAACCCCAGCATTTT. Its translation: CSARGGQLEPQHF.

This clonotype was picked up many times. J is TRBJ1-5 and V is TRBV20-1; TRBD1 might be the D (5 bases). Germline loops: CDR1 DFQATT, CDR2 SNEGSKA (reference sequence). The CDR3 contains 15 residues. V was pared by 6 bases and J by 0 bases, with 15 bases between. DNA for the CDR3: TGCAGTGCCACTCGGGGCAGTTATAGCAATCAGCCCCAGCATTTT. Its protein is CSATRGSYSNQPQHF.

J is TRBJ1-5 and V is TRBV6-1, with a tentative D call TRBD1 (5 bases). V shed 6 bases and J shed 6 bases, with 15 bases lying between them. The CDR3 loop spans 14 amino acids. Per the germline V gene, CDR1 is MNHNS and CDR2 is SASEGT. In nucleotides, the CDR3 is TGTGCCAGCAGCCCCGGACAAGCCTTTCAGCCCCAGCATTTT. Its protein is CASSPGQAFQPQHF.

The V and J genes are TRBV20-1 and TRBJ2-1; tentatively, D is TRBD2 (6 bases). CDR1 DFQATT and CDR2 SNEGSKA come from the germline V gene (reference sequence). This CDR3 spans 16 amino acids. V lost 3 bases and J lost 4, with 19 bases in between. CDR3 in amino acids: CSARKPGVGIYNEQFF. For the CDR3, the DNA is TGCAGTGCTAGGAAACCGGGAGTCGGGATATACAATGAGCAGTTCTTC.

This clonotype was counted many times. This sequence joins TRBV4-2 and TRBJ2-7; 8 bases are shared with TRBD2. CDR3 length: 14 amino acids. CDR1 and CDR2 (germline): LGHNA, YNFKEQ. Germline trimming cut 4 bases from V and 6 bases from J; bases unmatched to any gene: 8. The DNA of the CDR3 is TGTGCCAGCAGCCCTACGGGGGGGGCAAGCGAGCAGTACTTC. Its protein is CASSPTGGASEQYF.